This paragraph reports one T cell receptor beta chain. This record belongs to a study of blood T cell repertoires in COVID-19. Overall study: Sample material is recorded as cDNA or gDNA derived from T cells, B-cell-depleted T cells, or PBMCs.

Trimming cost V 4 bases and J 2 bases, with 10 bases left between them. Germline CDR1 and CDR2: SEHNR and FQNEAQ (reference sequence). The CDR3 is made up of 14 amino acids. Data came from immunoSEQ multiplex PCR; TCRdb stores just in-frame clones and leaves some out. The data contain around 94,000 clones, around 87% of them singletons. This TCR derives from a woman aged 45-65 years with COVID-19, enrolled during active disease. The sequenced material came from peripheral blood. V and J are TRBV7-9 and TRBJ2-3; no firm D call. CDR3 DNA: TGTGCCAGCAGCTGGAAACAGAACACAGATACGCAGTATTTT. Protein product: CASSWKQNTDTQYF. The whole variable domain, remainder taken from reference TRBV7-9 and TRBJ2-3, is DTGVSQNPRHKITKRGQNVTFRCDPISEHNRLYWYRQTLGQGPEFLTYFQNEAQLEKSRLLSDRFSAERPKGSFSTLEIQRTEQGDSAMYLCASSWKQNTDTQYFGPGTRLTVL.